This T cell receptor beta chain came from a study of blood T cell repertoires in COVID-19 (dated by TCRdb to 2020 to 2022). At the level of the whole study: Samples covering the acute and convalescent phases of COVID-19 were provided by collaborators in the United States, Italy and Spain. The prospective study material was composed of cDNA or gDNA derived from T cells, B-cell-depleted T cells, or PBMCs. Subjects who had been exposed to COVID-19, were actively infected with it, or had recovered from it provided the deeply sampled blood TCRbeta repertoires that made up the dataset. A freely available public database, intended as a resource for researchers studying the immune response to SARS-CoV-2, is where the repertoires were released. Samples came from the ongoing ImmuneRACE study (first 160 participants) plus 1,254 subjects from 6 global collaborators. Sample metadata almost always included a de-identified subject ID, COVID-19 status, age in years and sex. Where HLA class I and class II types were available, the types were taken from metadata supplied by the sample provider, not from assay-based typing.

What the study reported, not specific to this receptor: How much clinical and demographic metadata was included differed by source and by participant, and the metadata was provided uncurated.

Note on this clone: There is no known antigen for this receptor. The record has no base qualities; no much larger clone is one base away.

Enrolling through a virtual design, the prospective study's participants ranged in age from roughly 18 to 90 years and lived across about two dozen United States geographic areas. In the prospective study, cohorts were assigned on the basis of participant-reported clinical history obtained from a screening survey and a study questionnaire. In the prospective study, mobile phlebotomists collected whole blood, serum and a nasopharyngeal or oropharyngeal swab from each participant. Additional blood draws and questionnaires over an approximately two-month period could optionally be provided by prospective study participants. Blood samples from the prospective study were shipped frozen or at room temperature prior to DNA extraction. TCRbeta CDR3 regions were amplified from genomic DNA by means of the immunoSEQ Assay, a bias-controlled multiplex PCR. Per the authors' processing: The number of nucleated cells in each sample was estimated by amplification of reference gene primers within the assay. Sequence reads were collapsed and filtered to measure the absolute abundance of every unique TCRbeta CDR3 rearrangement. For each sample, productive Simpson clonality was calculated by taking the square root of Simpson's diversity index across productive rearrangements. TCRdb took this table from immuneACCESS and kept in-frame rearrangements with V and J called. Such tables lack part of the clones; where checked against another copy, unresolved V genes explain under half of the gap, and the rest is unexplained. Clone size and the V and J calls come from that table; the DNA yielded D and trimming. Within this sample are a few hundred thousand clones, with 75% to 90% of them counted one time only. The ten most abundant clones make up about 3% of the sample.

Input material: PBMCs or T cells enriched from blood (not recorded which). This clonotype was obtained from a woman between 18 and 29 years old in a cohort exposed to, infected with or recovered from COVID-19 (not recorded which).

The nucleotide sequence reads as follows: TGTGCCAGCTCGGGACAGTTCCCTTCTAATTCACCCCTCCACTTT. It translates as CASSGQFPSNSPLHF. The chain is assembled from TRBV6-5 and TRBJ1-6; a stretch of 7 junction bases matches TRBD1. The germline V gene yields MNHEY for CDR1 and SVGAGI for CDR2. V loses 8 bases at its end and J loses 6 bases; junction bases beyond the gene matches: 10. From its cysteine to its phenylalanine, the CDR3 spans 15 amino acids. The kept DNA is CDR3 alone, 45 bases in frame from the first base.